The source of this TCR beta chain is a study of regulatory T cells in long-lasting Graves disease (dated by TCRdb to the early 2020s). With respect to the entire study: Persistent Graves' disease was defined as persistently positive TSH receptor autoantibodies together with antithyroid drug treatment for over 5 years. Persistent Graves' disease patients were compared with newly diagnosed Graves' disease patients by peripheral blood TCR sequencing and RNA sequencing. The study took place in China and was registered as a clinical trial. TCR sequencing covered some 13 persistent and approximately 20 newly diagnosed Graves' disease patients, about 35 samples in total. Persistent Graves' disease patients in the clinical cohort had taken antithyroid drugs for about 10.3 years on average. On the study overall, not on this receptor specifically: Patients with persistent disease shared more public clonotypes (about 2,500) than newly diagnosed patients did (approximately 970). Preferential use of TRBV28, TRBJ1-2 and TRBJ2-5 was observed in persistent disease, whereas TRBV20-1 and TRBJ2-1 were favored in newly diagnosed disease. Persistent Graves' disease patients showed lower TCR Shannon entropy and fewer highly expanded clones than newly diagnosed patients, suggesting clonal expansion. Sequencing and analysis were limited to the TCR beta chain. The authors noted that the small sample size was a limitation that may lower accuracy. The study examined only peripheral blood because the primary lesion, thyroid tissue, could not be accessed.

This clonotype was observed a handful of times. There is no known antigen for this receptor. No qualities accompany the bases; no much larger clone lies one base away. Reading the label with the study, this specimen's time point is: persistent/refractory GD, antithyroid drugs over 5 years with positive TRAb. For both TCR sequencing and RNA sequencing, RNA was extracted from PBMCs in TRIzol. Graves' disease was diagnosed according to American Thyroid Association guidelines. Patients were recruited from an endocrinology department in Xi'an, China. Each patient gave approximately 9 milliliters of peripheral blood, collected in an EDTA anticoagulant tube. PBMCs were isolated by Ficoll Paque Plus density gradient separation without further T cell sorting. An Agilent 2100 Bioanalyzer and agarose gel were used to assess RNA quality, and a NanoDrop 2000 was used to measure RNA concentration. CDR1 MNHEY and CDR2 SVGEGT were looked up in the germline V gene. The CDR3 runs 12 residues from the cysteine to the phenylalanine. Only the CDR3 DNA is retained, 36 bases long and in frame from the first base. Trimming removed 5 bases from V and 11 bases from J, leaving 13 bases between the germline ends.

The method was multiplex PCR. Reads for this sample came from an Illumina HiSeq 4000. iRepertoire HTBI primers and Arm-PCR amplification of CDR3 regions were used to construct TCR beta libraries. Before sequencing, the PCR products underwent gel purification. The study's processing was this. Gene usage analysis of CDR3 amino acid clonotypes used the 55 to 80 TRBV and 14 to 15 TRBJ segments found across samples. COPE and FqMerger were used to merge the filtered high-quality paired reads into contigs. BLAST was used to align contigs to IMGT TRBV, TRBD and TRBJ reference genes, with CDR3 defined following IMGT. Any clonotype with a frequency above 0.1% was classified as a highly expanded clone. Shannon entropy was used to measure repertoire diversity, and the Gini coefficient was used to measure V-J evenness. A clonotype found in more than one individual was treated as public. The public sequencing data were trimmed at Q25 with fastp and processed into clonotypes with MiXCR by TCRdb, which kept only in-frame beta chains. A single entry per CDR3 protein holds the most common genes and DNA from its merged rows. What appears here as the V and J calls and clone size reflects TCRdb's work, not the paper's. In all, the sample holds about 460,000 distinct CDR3 sequences, and about 22% of those were seen once. In total, the top ten clones hold roughly 13% of the sample.

This TCR derives from a female donor with Graves disease. The rearranged segments are TRBV6-2 or TRBV6-3 and TRBJ1-5; the D gene cannot be resolved reliably. Sequencing was performed on peripheral blood mononuclear cells (PBMCs), taken when the disease was refractory, from a patient treated with antithyroid drugs. DNA sequence: TGTGCCAGCAGTACTGGACGCCTTACCCAGCATTTT. The encoded protein is CASSTGRLTQHF.